The rows below give T cell receptor beta chains drawn from one sample of a study of cytomegalovirus exposure and HLA in healthy donors. Some clones are missing from TCRdb's copy, which holds only in-frame ones; the method was immunoSEQ multiplex PCR. The sample includes roughly 100,000 clones, around 80% of them seen just once. What was sequenced was PBMCs. The receptors originated from a woman in her 40s in good health and CMV-seronegative. CDR3s include the opening cysteine and the closing phenylalanine or tryptophan. The D gene is left open where the match is weak. Clone size is stated in some rows and not others, as once, few, many or a class when expanded.

>TRBV6-1|TRBD2|TRBJ2-7|-
TGTGCCAGTGGACTAGCGCCCGCCTACGAGCAGTACTTC
CASGLAPAYEQYF
>TRBV2|-|TRBJ2-7|few
TGTGCCAGCAAGGGTTTAGCGGCCTCCTACGAGCAGTACTTC
CASKGLAASYEQYF
>TRBV27|-|TRBJ1-1|once
TGTGCCAGCAGTTTAGGGGAGTATACTGAAGCTTTCTTT
CASSLGEYTEAFF
>TRBV5-4|TRBD1|TRBJ2-1|-
TGTGCCAGCAGCACTCGGACAGGGTACAATGAGCAGTTCTTC
CASSTRTGYNEQFF
>TRBV5-1|-|TRBJ2-2|few
TGCGCCAGCAGAACAGACCTCTACACCGGGGAGCTGTTTTTT
CASRTDLYTGELFF
>TRBV14|TRBD1|TRBJ1-2|-
TGTGCCAGCAGCCAATACAGGGGGCTTGGCTACACCTTC
CASSQYRGLGYTF
>TRBV7-6|-|TRBJ1-3|few
TGTGCCAGCAGCTTAGTAGCTGAATCTGGAAACACCATATATTTT
CASSLVAESGNTIYF
>TRBV7-9|-|TRBJ1-1|once
TGTTCCAGCTCCGTTTCTGGGCCGACTATGAACACTGAAGCTTTCTTT
CSSSVSGPTMNTEAFF
>TRBV5-1|-|TRBJ2-3|-
TGCGCCAGCAGCTCCGAGGCAGGGACTAGCACAGATACGCAGTATTTT
CASSSEAGTSTDTQYF
>TRBV19|-|TRBJ2-5|-
TGTGCCAGTAGTGCCGGCGGAGCCTCCCAAGAGACCCAGTACTTC
CASSAGGASQETQYF
>TRBV5-4|TRBD1|TRBJ1-2|-
TGTGCCAGCAGCGGACGCAGGGGGGAGTCGAGCTACACCTTC
CASSGRRGESSYTF
>TRBV20-1|-|TRBJ2-5|-
TGCAGTGCCCCCTCGGAGCCCCAGTACTTC
CSAPSEPQYF
>TRBV2|TRBD1|TRBJ1-4|-
TGTGCCAGCAAAGGACAGGGACTAACTAATGAAAAACTGTTTTTT
CASKGQGLTNEKLFF
>TRBV28|-|TRBJ1-2|once
TGTGCCAGCAGTGCAGGGACACGAAATGGCTACACCTTC
CASSAGTRNGYTF
>TRBV7-9|-|TRBJ1-2|-
TGTGCCAGCAGCTTAGGATTAACGGATGGCTACACCTTC
CASSLGLTDGYTF
>TRBV28|-|TRBJ1-3|-
TGTGCCAGCAGAAACAGGGTGATATCTGGAAACACCATATATTTT
CASRNRVISGNTIYF